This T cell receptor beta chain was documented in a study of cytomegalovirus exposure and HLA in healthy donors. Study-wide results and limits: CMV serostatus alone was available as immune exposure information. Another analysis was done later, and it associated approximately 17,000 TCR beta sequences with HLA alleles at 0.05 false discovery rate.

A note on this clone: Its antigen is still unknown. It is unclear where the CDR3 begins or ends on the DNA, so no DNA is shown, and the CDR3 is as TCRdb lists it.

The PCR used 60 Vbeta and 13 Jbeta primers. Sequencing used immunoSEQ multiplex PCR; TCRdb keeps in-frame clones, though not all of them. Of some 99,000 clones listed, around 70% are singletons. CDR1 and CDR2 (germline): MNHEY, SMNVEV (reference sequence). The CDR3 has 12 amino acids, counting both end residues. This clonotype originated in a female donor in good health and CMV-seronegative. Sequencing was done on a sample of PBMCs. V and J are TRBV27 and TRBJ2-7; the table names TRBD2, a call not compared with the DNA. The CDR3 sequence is CASSSSGYEQYF.